These T cell receptor beta chains were read from a single sample in a study of blood T cell repertoires in COVID-19. Profiled with immunoSEQ multiplex PCR; TCRdb holds only in-frame clones, not every one. The repertoire includes over 200,000 clones, over 75% of them detected once, and 7.9% sits in the top ten. Sequencing used peripheral blood. The receptors here all came from a woman older than 75 with acute or convalescent COVID-19. Both conserved end residues are part of each CDR3.

j_gene: TRBJ2-3
v_gene: TRBV4-1
len: 17
CDR3aa: CASSQVEVLPPTDTQYF

j_gene: TRBJ2-2
v_gene: TRBV5-1
len: 15
CDR3aa: CASRPGLAYTGELFF

j_gene: TRBJ2-7
v_gene: TRBV19
len: 15
CDR3aa: CASRASGRAPYEQYF

j_gene: TRBJ1-6
v_gene: TRBV7-2
len: 15
CDR3aa: CASSLSTGLNSPLHF

j_gene: TRBJ2-5
v_gene: TRBV2
len: 19
CDR3aa: CASSLTSGGAMMYQETQYF

j_gene: TRBJ1-2
v_gene: TRBV7-2
len: 14
CDR3aa: CASSLDRGNYGYTF

j_gene: TRBJ1-1
v_gene: TRBV6-6
len: 13
CDR3aa: CASSYDRGLEAFF

j_gene: TRBJ1-2
v_gene: TRBV19
len: 14
CDR3aa: CASTGTAINYGYTF

j_gene: TRBJ1-2
v_gene: TRBV30
len: 13
CDR3aa: CAWSVIRDSGYTF

j_gene: TRBJ1-4
v_gene: TRBV19
len: 14
CDR3aa: CASRSVGGSEKLFF

j_gene: TRBJ1-5
v_gene: TRBV7-9
len: 14
CDR3aa: CASSLAGGNQPQHF

j_gene: TRBJ2-1
v_gene: TRBV2
len: 13
CDR3aa: CASSVDFGSEQFF

j_gene: TRBJ1-3
v_gene: TRBV4-2
len: 16
CDR3aa: CASSPELTDSGNTIYF

j_gene: TRBJ1-2
v_gene: TRBV19
len: 13
CDR3aa: CASSERGQHGYTF

j_gene: TRBJ1-1
v_gene: TRBV5-6
len: 13
CDR3aa: CASSSTGGTEAFF

j_gene: TRBJ1-5
v_gene: TRBV19
len: 13
CDR3aa: CASSQSDNQPQHF

j_gene: TRBJ2-4
v_gene: TRBV7-9
len: 19
CDR3aa: CASSPHLPSGGLAKNIQYF

j_gene: TRBJ2-5
v_gene: TRBV5-4
len: 13
CDR3aa: CASSPGGLETQYF

j_gene: TRBJ2-1
v_gene: TRBV5-1
len: 17
CDR3aa: CASSLSRGTRGNNEQFF

j_gene: TRBJ1-1
v_gene: TRBV5-1
len: 17
CDR3aa: CASSLVGDRGRGTEAFF

j_gene: TRBJ2-1
v_gene: TRBV7-7
len: 17
CDR3aa: CASSLECRVSSYNEQFF

j_gene: TRBJ1-6
v_gene: TRBV21-1
len: 19
CDR3aa: CASSRRDSPFSSYNSPLHF

j_gene: TRBJ2-7
v_gene: TRBV11-2
len: 15
CDR3aa: CASSLGAGDSYEQYF

j_gene: TRBJ1-6
v_gene: TRBV20-1
len: 13
CDR3aa: CSASNRKNSPLHF

j_gene: TRBJ1-6
v_gene: TRBV25-1
len: 11
CDR3aa: CASSDPRSLHF

j_gene: TRBJ1-1
v_gene: TRBV5-1
len: 16
CDR3aa: CASSLGTGGVNTEAFF

j_gene: TRBJ1-3
v_gene: TRBV5-1
len: 17
CDR3aa: CASSLALGDSSGNTIYF

j_gene: TRBJ1-4
v_gene: TRBV27
len: 14
CDR3aa: CASRHTGDYEKLFF

j_gene: TRBJ1-1
v_gene: TRBV7-2
len: 11
CDR3aa: CASRETVEAFF